A single sample is the source of the 15 T cell receptor beta chains below, sequenced in a study of blood T cell repertoires in COVID-19. Libraries were prepared by immunoSEQ multiplex PCR; TCRdb keeps only in-frame clonotypes and omits some of them. The sample lists some 87,000 clones; around 92% were seen once. The specimen was peripheral blood. Every receptor here comes from a woman in her sixties or seventies with active COVID-19.

The chain employs TRBV11-2 and TRBJ2-5, with TRBD2 matching over 7 bases. Per the germline V gene, CDR1 is SGHAT and CDR2 is FQNNGV. CDR3 length: 17 amino acids. V lost 1 base, J lost 2 bases, and 10 bases stayed unmatched. The CDR3 protein is CASSLAGLQRGQETQYF. CDR3 DNA: TGTGCCAGCAGCTTAGCGGGCCTGCAGCGGGGACAAGAGACCCAGTACTTC.

The chain combines TRBV4-3 with TRBJ1-6, with TRBD1 matching over 7 bases. J lost 4 bases, V lost 0 bases, and 3 bases had no gene match. The germline V gene has CDR1 LGHNA and CDR2 YSLEER. This CDR3 is built from 16 residues. This CDR3 reads CASSQDWTGYNSPLHF. The CDR3 nucleotides are TGCGCCAGCAGCCAAGATTGGACAGGTTATAATTCACCCCTCCACTTT.

The chain combines TRBV4-1 with TRBJ1-1; TRBD1 matches 10 bases. The CDR3 is made up of 14 amino acids. The ends lost 4 bases at V and 5 bases at J; junction bases unmatched: 4. Per germline, CDR1 MGHRA and CDR2 YSYEKL. The CDR3 nucleotides are TGCGCCAGCAGCCTTGGGACAGGGGATACTGAAGCTTTCTTT. This codes for CASSLGTGDTEAFF.

This chain links TRBV7-6 with TRBJ2-3, with 8 bases fitting TRBD2. The germline V gene encodes CDR1 SGHVS and CDR2 FNYEAQ. The CDR3 contains 17 residues. V lost 5 bases, J lost 3 bases, and 13 bases stayed unmatched. Here the CDR3 reads CASSPGTSGGGTDTQYF. CDR3 bases: TGTGCCAGCAGCCCCGGGACGAGCGGGGGTGGTACAGATACGCAGTATTTT.

J is TRBJ2-7 and V is TRBV28; 11 nucleotides align to TRBD2. CDR3 length: 15 residues. Per germline, CDR1 MDHEN and CDR2 SYDVKM. The V gene end was trimmed by 2 bases and the J gene end by 4 bases; junction bases not matched to a gene: 4. This CDR3 is CASSLKRTSGYEQYF. As DNA, the CDR3 is TGTGCCAGCAGTTTAAAGCGGACTAGCGGGTACGAGCAGTACTTC.

This chain uses TRBV15 with TRBJ2-3; 12 bases are shared with TRBD1. The V gene end was trimmed by 3 bases and the J gene end by 2 bases; junction bases not matched to a gene: 9. CDR1 is LNHNV, CDR2 YYDKDF, per germline (reference sequence). The CDR3 totals 18 residues. The CDR3 DNA sequence: TGTGCCACCAGCAGCCCCGGGACAGGGGGCCGATTCACAGATACGCAGTATTTT. Protein: CATSSPGTGGRFTDTQYF.

The chain carries TRBV7-8 and TRBJ1-1, with D uncertain. V shed 1 base and J shed 7 bases, with 16 bases lying between them. The CDR3 is 15 amino acids. Germline V gene sequence: CDR1 SGHVS, CDR2 FQNEAQ. The CDR3 is CASSLGLGRAREAFF. The DNA for the CDR3 is TGTGCCAGCAGCTTAGGATTAGGGAGGGCCCGTGAAGCTTTCTTT.

The V and J genes are TRBV6-6 and TRBJ1-1; the D gene is possibly TRBD1 (6 bases). There are 15 residues in the CDR3. Germline CDR1 is MNHNY and CDR2 is SVGAGI (reference sequence). The germline V and J ends were trimmed by 7 bases and 5 bases, with 20 bases remaining between them. The CDR3 nucleotides read TGTGCCAGCACAGTCCCAGCGGGAGGGGGGACTGAAGCTTTCTTT. Amino acid sequence: CASTVPAGGGTEAFF.

V and J are TRBV5-6 and TRBJ1-3; the D gene is possibly TRBD1 (5 bases). The CDR3 is 15 amino acids. Germline V gene sequence: CDR1 SGHDT, CDR2 YYEEEE. Trimming removed 1 base at V and 3 bases at J, with 11 bases between. The CDR3 sequence: CASSLTGVVGNTIYF. In DNA, the CDR3 is TGTGCCAGCAGCTTGACGGGGGTGGTTGGAAACACCATATATTTT.

V gene TRBV10-3 combines with J gene TRBJ1-3, with TRBD1 matching over 9 bases. Trimming cost V 5 bases and J 3 bases; bases outside gene matches: 2. This CDR3 has 14 amino acids. CDR1 is ENHRY and CDR2 is SYGVKD in the germline V gene. CDR3 protein: CAISKDRGGNTIYF. The CDR3 DNA reads as TGTGCCATCAGTAAGGACAGGGGTGGAAACACCATATATTTT.

The chain employs TRBV11-2 and TRBJ2-1, with TRBD2 identical over 9 bases. V lost 1 base to trimming and J lost 2 bases; unmatched junction nucleotides: 12. The CDR3 sequence is 19 residues long. Germline V gene sequence: CDR1 SGHAT, CDR2 FQNNGV. CDR3 in amino acids: CASSLGTRRLAVTYNEQFF. Written as DNA, the CDR3 is TGTGCCAGCAGCTTAGGAACTCGACGACTAGCGGTAACCTACAATGAGCAGTTCTTC.

The chain recombines TRBV19 with TRBJ1-4; 7 bases align to TRBD1. Trimming took 7 bases from V and 0 from J; bases not matched to a gene: 20. The CDR3 has 20 residues. Per germline, CDR1 LNHDA and CDR2 SQIVND (reference sequence). CDR3 sequence reads: CASTLGSGQLLFATNEKLFF. CDR3 nucleotide sequence: TGTGCCAGTACTTTGGGTTCGGGACAGTTGCTATTTGCAACTAATGAAAAACTGTTTTTT.

A single count supports this clone. The chain is built from TRBV5-1 and TRBJ2-1; TRBD2 matches at 7 bases. The trim removed 1 base at V and 0 bases at J, leaving 22 bases unmatched. The CDR3 consists of 22 residues. CDR1 and CDR2 (germline): SGHRS, YFSETQ. Here the CDR3 DNA reads TGCGCCAGCAGCTTGTTAGGTTCTGGAATGGGGGGGTCCGGGAGCTCCTACAATGAGCAGTTCTTC. Translation gives CASSLLGSGMGGSGSSYNEQFF.

The genes are TRBV15 and TRBJ1-5; the D gene is possibly TRBD1 (6 bases). Trimming removed 0 bases from V and 1 base from J, with 7 bases in between. The V gene's germline CDR1 is LNHNV and CDR2 YYDKDF (reference sequence). The CDR3 contains 15 residues. The CDR3 DNA reads as TGTGCCACCAGCAGAGAACAGGGAAGCAATCAGCCCCAGCATTTT. Translated: CATSREQGSNQPQHF.

The chain uses TRBV6-2 or TRBV6-3 and TRBJ1-6, with a possible D match to TRBD1 (6 bases). CDR3 length: 14 residues. The germline gives CDR1 MNHEY, CDR2 SVGEGT. Trimming took off 6 bases at V and 5 bases at J, with 11 bases between the two ends. The DNA for the CDR3 is TGTGCCAGCAGCTTGGACAGAAATAATTCACCCCTCCACTTT. Its translation is CASSLDRNNSPLHF.